This TCR beta chain is drawn from a study of cytomegalovirus exposure and HLA in healthy donors. Whole-study results and caveats: Reportedly, cytomegalovirus status was diagnosed with high sensitivity and specificity.

A word on this clone: Its specificity is not known.

The PCR had 60 Vbeta and 13 Jbeta primers. Profiled with immunoSEQ multiplex PCR; TCRdb holds only in-frame clones, not every one. The sample table includes 35,000 to 45,000 clones. This CDR3 is 18 amino acids long. The germline V gene encodes CDR1 MRHNA and CDR2 SNTAGT. Trimming removed 0 bases from V and 2 bases from J; junction bases left unmatched: 12. The chain employs TRBV6-4 and TRBJ1-2, with 7 bases identical to TRBD1. Sequencing was performed on PBMCs. This receptor was taken from a man between 25 and 39 years old in good health and CMV-seronegative. The CDR3 is CASSDSIIKGDSNYGYTF. The CDR3 DNA follows: TGTGCCAGCAGTGACTCGATAATAAAAGGGGACAGCAACTATGGCTACACCTTC.